What follows is one T cell receptor (beta chain) and its context. Antigen specificity is unknown. This same CDR3 is encoded by further DNA sequences in the sample. Germline V gives CDR1 SNHLY, CDR2 FYNNEI. The CDR3 runs to 13 residues. V shed 6 bases, J shed 4 bases, and the junction held 2 bases outside the gene matches. The data originate from a study of shared clonotypes between healthy human individuals. Broader study findings: Non-shared clonotypes displayed generation probabilities falling below those of clonotypes present in all four donors.

Here immunoSEQ multiplex PCR was the method, and the copy in TCRdb shows in-frame clones only, minus some. There are some 2.1 million clones in the sample; approximately 95% occur only once, and around 0.13% lies in the top ten. V usage is TRBV2 and J usage is TRBJ2-7; 11 bases map to TRBD2. The clonotype originates from a man aged 18 to 30 in good health. Sequenced: naive CD4+ T cells sorted from blood. Noted subset: CD45RA+ positively selected. CDR3 residues: CASSGTSGYEQYF. The CDR3 DNA reads TGTGCCAGCAGCGGGACTAGCGGTTACGAGCAGTACTTC.